These T cell receptor beta chains were read from a single sample in a study of monozygotic twins with inflammatory bowel disease. From its re-call of the 5' RACE reads, TCRdb lists each CDR3 protein once, without DNA. The table for this sample gives some 160,000 distinct CDR3 sequences. The sequenced sample was blood. Source of these receptors: a human donor with ulcerative colitis or Crohn's disease, or a healthy co-twin of an affected twin (not recorded which). The CDR3 runs from the conserved cysteine through the conserved F or W.

J gene,V gene,CDR3 protein
TRBJ2-4,TRBV19,CASSIGRSGNIQYF
TRBJ2-7,TRBV5-1,CASSLAGGPAEQYF
TRBJ2-1,TRBV5-1,CASSLRQGSVGGHEQFF
TRBJ2-7,TRBV7-6,CASSPDGGRTSEQYF
TRBJ2-5,TRBV7-2,CASSIQETQYF
TRBJ2-5,TRBV5-4,CASSSGKETQYF
TRBJ1-1,TRBV7-9,CASSFRGENTEAFF
TRBJ2-7,TRBV20-1,CSLSNSYEQYF
TRBJ1-6,TRBV14,CASRHGGSYNSPLHF
TRBJ2-7,TRBV5-1,CASSWGSPGYEQYF